The 30 T cell receptor beta chains below all came from one sample that was sequenced in a study of identical twins' blood T cells. TCRdb re-derived calls from the 5' RACE reads in MiXCR, one entry per CDR3 protein. The sample records 300,000 to 450,000 distinct CDR3 sequences, roughly 31% being singletons. The sample was PBMCs. These receptors all stem from a woman aged 18 to 55 in good health.

As DNA, the CDR3 is TGTGCCATCAGTGCTGGGACGGAGGCCAAAAACATTCAGTACTTC. Protein: CAISAGTEAKNIQYF. The V call is TRBV10-3, the J call TRBJ2-4, with D possibly called TRBD1 or TRBD2 (5 bases each). This CDR3 is built from 15 residues. Germline CDR1 is ENHRY and CDR2 is SYGVKD. The ends were cut back, 4 bases at V and 1 base at J, with 11 bases in the middle.

A note on this clonotype: Sequence at one end of the junction differs from germline and may be a read error. The chain has TRBV20-1 and TRBJ1-4; D call uncertain. This CDR3 spans 13 amino acids. CDR1 and CDR2 (germline): DFQATT, SNEGSKA (reference sequence). CDR3 protein: CIARKGRSEKLFF. CDR3 nucleotide sequence: TGCATTGCTAGAAAAGGGCGTTCTGAAAAACTGTTTTTT.

The sample holds a few counts of this clonotype. The chain recombines TRBV7-6 with TRBJ2-2; D perhaps matches TRBD2 (5 bases). The length of the CDR3 is 17 residues. With 5 bases removed from V and 7 bases from J, the gap between germline ends came to 23 bases. Germline lookup yields CDR1 SGHVS and CDR2 FNYEAQ. CDR3 region: CASSQTPQLGRVGELFF. The CDR3 nucleotides are TGTGCCAGCAGCCAAACACCCCAACTAGGAAGGGTCGGGGAGCTGTTTTTT.

This clonotype was counted only a few times. This chain joins TRBV6-2 or TRBV6-3 and TRBJ1-2; perhaps TRBD1 as D (5 bases). V lost 6 bases and J 1 base, leaving 15 bases between the germline ends. The CDR3 length is 15 residues. Germline V gene lookup returns CDR1 MNHEY and CDR2 SVGEGT. Here the CDR3 DNA reads TGTGCCAGCAGCGATCCGGGACGGTTTAACTATGGCTACACCTTC. Translation: CASSDPGRFNYGYTF.

This clonotype has more than one count but fewer than ten. The chain couples TRBV20-1 to TRBJ1-1, with 10 bases that match TRBD1. This CDR3 comprises 13 residues. Per germline, CDR1 DFQATT and CDR2 SNEGSKA (reference sequence). CDR3 nucleotide sequence: TGCAGGGTTGGACAGGGGGTTTCCACTGAAGCTTTCTTT. Translated: CRVGQGVSTEAFF.

This clonotype was recorded a few times. The genes are TRBV7-9 and TRBJ1-2; perhaps TRBD1 as D (5 bases). Germline CDR1 SEHNR, CDR2 FQNEAQ (reference sequence). The CDR3 runs 15 residues. Trimming cost V 3 bases and J 0 bases, with 11 bases left between them. The CDR3 reads CASSLPWTTNYGYTF. CDR3 in DNA: TGTGCCAGCAGCTTGCCCTGGACAACTAACTATGGCTACACCTTC.

CDR3 protein: CATKRTIGSSSYNEQFF. For the CDR3, the DNA is TGCGCCACTAAGAGGACTATCGGGAGCAGCTCCTACAATGAGCAGTTCTTC. This rearrangement joins TRBV10-2 to TRBJ2-1; D is perhaps TRBD2 (6 bases). The CDR3 is 17 residues long. Germline V CDR1 and CDR2: WSHSY, SAAADI. Trimming pared 10 bases from V and 0 bases from J, leaving 22 bases between.

The table lists this clonotype with a few counts. V usage is TRBV6-2 or TRBV6-3 and J usage is TRBJ1-1, with TRBD1 as a possible D gene (6 bases). The CDR3 has 15 residues. V lost 5 bases, J lost 0 bases, and 13 bases lay in between. Germline CDR1 and CDR2: MNHEY and SVGEGT. CDR3 residues: CASSNQGLMNTEAFF. The CDR3 nucleotides read TGTGCCAGCAGTAACCAGGGGCTTATGAACACTGAAGCTTTCTTT.

The gene calls are TRBV25-1 and TRBJ1-1; no clear D gene. V dropped 4 bases and J dropped 6 bases, with 9 bases sitting between them. CDR1 MGHDK and CDR2 SYGVNS come from the germline V gene. This CDR3 comprises 12 residues. The CDR3 is CASSGRFAEAFF. The CDR3 DNA sequence: TGTGCCAGCAGTGGCCGTTTCGCTGAAGCTTTCTTT.

This clonotype was picked up a small number of times. The chain carries TRBV20-1 and TRBJ1-1; weak D call: TRBD1 (5 bases). The ends were cut back, 1 base at V and 7 bases at J, with 16 bases in the middle. The V gene's germline CDR1 is DFQATT and CDR2 SNEGSKA (reference sequence). This CDR3 has 14 amino acids. CDR3 nucleotide sequence: TGCAGTGCTAGAGGAGGGGCAGGGCTGTATGAAGCTTTCTTT. Its protein is CSARGGAGLYEAFF.

About this clonotype: At one end, the junction sequence differs from germline, possibly due to a read error. The chain uses TRBV12-5 and TRBJ1-5; no reliable D call. This CDR3 is built from 14 residues. CDR1 is LGHNT, CDR2 FRNRAP, per germline. CDR3 in amino acids: CASGLPKSGQPRHF. CDR3 nucleotide sequence: TGTGCTAGTGGTTTGCCAAAGAGTGGTCAGCCCCGGCATTTT. Full variable domain (remainder filled in from reference TRBV12-5 and TRBJ1-5): DARVTQTPRHKVTEMGQEVTMRCQPILGHNTVFWYRQTMMQGLELLAYFRNRAPLDDSGMPKDRFSAEMPDATLATLKIQPSEPRDSAVYFCASGLPKSGQPRHFGDGTRLSIL.

This clonotype was counted a few times. V and J are TRBV3-1 and TRBJ1-5; D remains ambiguous. Germline V lookup: CDR1 LGHDT, CDR2 YNNKEL (reference sequence). The CDR3 is 13 residues long. V was shortened by 0 bases and J by 4 bases, with 4 bases between the two germline ends. The CDR3 region has the DNA TGTGCCAGCAGCCAAGAGGCTAATCAGCCCCAGCATTTT. Protein: CASSQEANQPQHF.

This clonotype was picked up many times. This sequence joins TRBV3-1 and TRBJ1-1; D not resolved. CDR1 is LGHDT, CDR2 YNNKEL, per germline (reference sequence). V dropped 7 bases and J dropped 1 base, with 10 bases sitting between them. The CDR3 covers 13 residues. The CDR3 DNA reads as TGTGCCAGCACCGAGTCGTCGAACACTGAAGCTTTCTTT. It encodes CASTESSNTEAFF.

The rearrangement uses TRBV12-3 or TRBV12-4 and TRBJ1-1; 9 bases fit TRBD1. The CDR3 totals 14 residues. The junction had 9 bases not matched to a gene; V was cut back by 6 bases and J by 7 bases. CDR3 DNA: TGTGCCAGCAGCCTCGGGACAGGGAGACTTGAAGCTTTCTTT. Translated: CASSLGTGRLEAFF.

On this clonotype itself: This may come from a read error, since a much larger clone is one base off. This chain connects TRBV7-9 to TRBJ1-3; D is uncertain. The V end was cut by 5 bases, the J end by 0 bases, with 5 bases between. This CDR3 spans 13 amino acids. Looked up from germline, CDR1 is SEHNR and CDR2 is FQNEAQ (reference sequence). The CDR3 spells CASSEVSGNTIYF. The DNA for the CDR3 is TGTGCCAGCAGCGAAGTCTCTGGAAACACCATATATTTT.

The V call is TRBV19, the J call TRBJ2-7; TRBD2 is a possible D gene (5 bases). The CDR3 sequence is 14 residues long. Germline CDR1 is LNHDA and CDR2 is SQIVND (reference sequence). V was shortened by 7 bases and J by 0 bases, with 13 bases between the two germline ends. In nucleotides, the CDR3 is TGTGCCAGTAAAAGGACTCCTAGCTCCTACGAGCAGTACTTC. Translated, it gives CASKRTPSSYEQYF.

The chain is built from TRBV4-2 and TRBJ2-1, with D maybe TRBD1 (7 bases). V was shortened by 0 bases and J by 0 bases, with 15 bases between the two germline ends. Germline V gene data show CDR1 as LGHNA and CDR2 as YNFKEQ. The CDR3 is 18 residues long. The CDR3 here is CASSQDGLTGASYNEQFF. CDR3 DNA sequence: TGTGCCAGCAGCCAAGACGGACTAACAGGGGCCTCCTACAATGAGCAGTTCTTC.

The V and J genes are TRBV6-2 or TRBV6-3 and TRBJ1-1; D call uncertain. The germline V and J ends were trimmed by 2 bases and 2 bases, with 15 bases remaining between them. The CDR3 is 16 residues long. From germline, CDR1 is MNHEY and CDR2 SVGEGT. The CDR3 here is CASSYPPDGRNTEAFF. In DNA form, the CDR3 reads TGTGCCAGCAGTTACCCCCCGGACGGAAGAAACACTGAAGCTTTCTTT.

This clonotype occurred a few times. The chain joins TRBV5-6 to TRBJ2-1, with a possible D match to TRBD2 (7 bases). The V gene lost 7 bases and the J gene lost 3 bases, with 14 bases spanning the gap. The germline V gene has CDR1 SGHDT and CDR2 YYEEEE. This CDR3 is built from 14 residues. The CDR3 sequence is CASGGAGRYNEQFF. CDR3 DNA: TGTGCCAGCGGGGGGGCAGGTCGCTACAATGAGCAGTTCTTC.

The V and J genes are TRBV30 and TRBJ1-4; D remains ambiguous. Trimming stripped 3 bases from V and 8 bases from J, with 16 bases between. CDR3 length: 14 residues. Per germline, CDR1 GTSNPN and CDR2 SVGIG (reference sequence). The CDR3 region is CAWSRGAGWEKLFF. The CDR3 DNA follows: TGTGCCTGGAGCCGGGGAGCAGGTTGGGAAAAACTGTTTTTT.

The V gene is TRBV20-1, the J gene TRBJ1-5, with D possibly matching TRBD1 (5 bases). The ends were cut back, 4 bases at V and 1 base at J, with 20 bases in the middle. CDR3 length equals 17 residues. Germline-derived CDR1 and CDR2 are DFQATT and SNEGSKA (reference sequence). CDR3 protein: CSAKPGVGGLSNQPQHF. The CDR3 DNA sequence: TGCAGTGCTAAGCCCGGGGTGGGGGGTTTGAGCAATCAGCCCCAGCATTTT.

V is TRBV20-1 and J is TRBJ2-3; D unclear. CDR1 is DFQATT, CDR2 SNEGSKA, per germline (reference sequence). Between the trimmed V and J ends, which lost 4 bases and 4 bases, there was a span of 6 bases. The length of the CDR3 is 11 residues. CDR3 sequence reads: CSATLADTQYF. The CDR3 nucleotides are TGCAGTGCTACTTTAGCAGATACGCAGTATTTT.

The table lists this clonotype with many counts. This sequence joins TRBV2 and TRBJ2-1, with D possibly matching TRBD2 (5 bases). V was cut by 7 bases and J by 8 bases, with 18 bases left in between. The CDR3 has 14 residues. Germline loops: CDR1 SNHLY, CDR2 FYNNEI. The CDR3 loop is CASIGFTASHEQFF. The DNA for the CDR3 is TGTGCCAGCATTGGTTTTACGGCTAGCCATGAGCAGTTCTTC.

As to this clonotype: One end of the junction does not line up with germline, which may come from a read error. The rearrangement joins TRBV7-3 to TRBJ2-2, with D perhaps TRBD1 (6 bases). This CDR3 comprises 13 residues. CDR1 and CDR2 (germline): SGHTA, FQGTGA. CDR3 DNA: TGTACCAGCAGCGAACAGGGTCCCGGGGAGCTGTTTTTT. Translating gives CTSSEQGPGELFF.

This clonotype was picked up a small number of times. V gene TRBV25-1 combines with J gene TRBJ1-5; D might be TRBD1 (5 bases). The V end lost 7 bases, the J end lost 4 bases, and 20 bases lay between the germline ends. The CDR3 covers 16 residues. The V gene's germline CDR1 is MGHDK and CDR2 SYGVNS. The CDR3 sequence: CASIAWFGRDNQPQHF. In DNA, the CDR3 is TGTGCCAGCATCGCCTGGTTCGGCAGGGATAATCAGCCCCAGCATTTT.

CDR3 nucleotide sequence: TGTGCCAGCAGCTGGTCGACAGCGATCGCTGAAGCTTTCTTT. This sequence encodes CASSWSTAIAEAFF. The chain couples TRBV7-2 to TRBJ1-1; possible D gene TRBD1, 5 bases. The V end was cut by 4 bases, the J end by 6 bases, with 15 bases between. This CDR3 is built from 14 residues. Germline V gene sequence: CDR1 SGHTA, CDR2 FQGNSA.

This chain joins TRBV9 and TRBJ2-1, with 11 bases lining up with TRBD2. The ends lost 3 bases at V and 7 bases at J; junction bases unmatched: 6. The length of the CDR3 is 15 residues. The germline gives CDR1 SGDLS, CDR2 YYNGEE. CDR3 coding DNA: TGTGCCAGCAGCGAGGGGACTAGCGGAGGAAATGAGCAGTTCTTC. Translation: CASSEGTSGGNEQFF.

In its sample, this clonotype was seen a few times. The chain couples TRBV2 to TRBJ2-7, with TRBD1 matching over 8 bases. The V and J ends lost 10 bases and 4 bases, in that order; junction bases with no gene match: 15. From germline, CDR1 is SNHLY and CDR2 FYNNEI. The CDR3 consists of 15 residues. CDR3 sequence: CATYKRTGRIYEQYF. In DNA, the CDR3 is TGTGCCACCTACAAACGGACAGGGAGGATTTACGAGCAGTACTTC.

This clonotype was found many times. This chain joins TRBV9 and TRBJ1-3, with 7 bases identical to TRBD1. This CDR3 is built from 15 residues. V trimming: 4 bases; J trimming: 3 bases; junction bases outside the gene matches: 7. Germline-derived CDR1 and CDR2 are SGDLS and YYNGEE. CDR3: CASSPSGQFGNTIYF. The CDR3 coding sequence is TGTGCCAGCAGCCCCTCGGGACAGTTTGGAAACACCATATATTTT.

This clonotype was seen ten or more times. The chain uses TRBV20-1 and TRBJ2-1; the D call may be TRBD1 or TRBD2 (5 bases each). The CDR3 is made up of 14 amino acids. The germline V gene encodes CDR1 DFQATT and CDR2 SNEGSKA (reference sequence). With 8 bases removed from V and 7 bases from J, the gap between germline ends came to 21 bases. CDR3 amino acids: CSPPSRTGQNEQFF. The CDR3 bases are TGCAGTCCTCCCTCTAGGACGGGGCAAAATGAGCAGTTCTTC.